This T cell receptor (beta chain) came from a study of beta chain features in type 1 diabetes. At the level of the study: No age, gender or cell yield differences were seen between patients and healthy donors. Investigators examined 107,917,701 sorted cells across all samples.

Per donor, one heparinised blood draw averaged about 116 mL. Purity above 95% was achieved in all sorted populations. Per the germline V gene, CDR1 is SEHNR and CDR2 is FQNEAQ (reference sequence). V was shortened by 5 bases and J by 5 bases, with 17 bases between the two germline ends. The CDR3 extends over 15 amino acids. Reverse transcribing all isolated RNA meant expressed TCRB transcripts were sequenced. Data came from immunoSEQ multiplex PCR; TCRdb stores just in-frame clones and leaves some out. The sample lists about 620,000 clones; 15% to 18% were seen once. The clonotype originates from a man between 18 and 29 years old in good health. The chain has TRBV7-9 and TRBJ2-3; D might be TRBD1 (5 bases). The sequenced sample was naive CD4+ T cells from blood. Here the CDR3 reads CASSHSVLGQDTQYF. CDR3 sequence (DNA): TGTGCCAGCAGCCATAGTGTGCTCGGACAAGATACGCAGTATTTT.